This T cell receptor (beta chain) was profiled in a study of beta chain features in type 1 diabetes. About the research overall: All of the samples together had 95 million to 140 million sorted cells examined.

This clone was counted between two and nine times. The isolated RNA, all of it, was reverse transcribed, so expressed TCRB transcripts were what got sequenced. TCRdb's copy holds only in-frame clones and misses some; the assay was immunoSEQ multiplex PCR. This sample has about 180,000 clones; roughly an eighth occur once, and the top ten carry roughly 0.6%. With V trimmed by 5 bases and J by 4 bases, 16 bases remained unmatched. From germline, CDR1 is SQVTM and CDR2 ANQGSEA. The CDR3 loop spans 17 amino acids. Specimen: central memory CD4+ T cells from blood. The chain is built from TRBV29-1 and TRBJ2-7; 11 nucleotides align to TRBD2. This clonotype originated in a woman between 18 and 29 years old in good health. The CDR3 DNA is TGCAGCGTTCTCTGGTTGACTAGCGGGAAGAGTTTATACGAGCAGTACTTC. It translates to CSVLWLTSGKSLYEQYF.